This T cell receptor (beta chain) was observed in a study of lymphopenia after photon versus proton radiotherapy. Study findings and constraints: Photon-treated patients lost naive T cells and TCR diversity; proton-treated stayed stable. Oligoclonal CD8+ Temra expansion after nadir drove photon patients' diversity drop. Larger post-nadir TCR diversity loss correlated inversely with survival in deceased patients.

About this clone itself: Its antigen is currently unknown.

Here immunoSEQ multiplex PCR was the method, and the copy in TCRdb shows in-frame clones only, minus some. Here the sample spans around 35,000 clones, approximately 81% being singletons. The germline CDR1 and CDR2 sequences are SGHAT and FQNNGV. V was pared by 0 bases and J by 4 bases, with 16 bases between. The CDR3 extends over 16 amino acids. Sequencing was performed on peripheral blood, taken from a patient treated with photon-based radiotherapy. The V call is TRBV11-2, the J call TRBJ2-7, with D possibly matching TRBD1 (8 bases). This clonotype was obtained from a man aged 50 or older with gastric cancer. CDR3 coding DNA: TGTGCCAGCAGCTTAGATTCCACAGGGGGGGTGTACGAGCAGTACTTC. Its translation: CASSLDSTGGVYEQYF.